Sequencing of this TCR beta chain was carried out in a study of somatic mutations in cytotoxic T cells in rheumatoid arthritis. Germline CDR1 reads SNHLY; CDR2 reads FYNNEI. Trimming shortened V by 5 bases and J by 5 bases, and 19 bases separated the two germline ends. The CDR3 sequence is 16 residues long. The repertoire was sequenced with immunoSEQ multiplex PCR; TCRdb's copy has only in-frame clones and lacks some. This sample yields 9,500 to 15,000 clones, of which roughly 87% are seen a single time; approximately 15% belongs to the top ten. Points on this clone: What it recognizes is unknown.

Whole-study findings and limits: Clonality measured in CD8+ T cells did not differ significantly between rheumatoid arthritis patients and age-matched healthy controls. Within 8 of 65 patients, the single biggest CD8+ clone made up more than 20% of CD8+ cells.

Both CD4+ and CD8+ cells were separated through positive magnetic bead selection, and their purity was verified using flow cytometry. The genes are TRBV2 and TRBJ2-1; D uncertain. This clonotype was sampled from a woman between 55 and 75 years old in good health. The sequenced sample consisted of CD8+ T cells sorted from blood. Here the CDR3 DNA reads TGTGCCAGCAGTCCCGGAACTACACGGAGAAACAATGAGCAGTTCTTC. This translates into CASSPGTTRRNNEQFF.